A selection of T cell receptor beta chains follows, all from one sample in a study of early T cells in non-severe SARS-CoV-2 infection. In TCRdb, the 5' RACE reads were re-called with MiXCR into one record per CDR3 protein. The sample yields around 25,000 distinct CDR3 sequences, around 5.1% seen once. The sequencing input was whole blood. The receptors originated from an adult who was a healthcare worker with PCR-confirmed SARS-CoV-2 infection or an uninfected control (not recorded which). CDR3s include the opening cysteine and the closing phenylalanine or tryptophan. The D gene is left open where the match is weak. Rows may omit the clone size; those that give it use once, few, many or a size class.

cdr3_nt: TGTGCCAGCAGCCAAGCGGGACTAGTCGAGACCCAGTACTTC; cdr3_aa: CASSQAGLVETQYF; d_call: TRBD2; v_call: TRBV7-8; j_call: TRBJ2-5; clone_size: few
cdr3_nt: TGTGCCAGCTCACCACAAAAACAGACAGTCGAAGCTTTCTTT; cdr3_aa: CASSPQKQTVEAFF; d_call: -; v_call: TRBV18; j_call: TRBJ1-1; clone_size: many
cdr3_nt: TGTGCCAGCAAACTACTCGGGGGAGTAGAGACCCAGTACTTC; cdr3_aa: CASKLLGGVETQYF; d_call: -; v_call: TRBV11-2; j_call: TRBJ2-5; clone_size: many
cdr3_nt: TGTGCCAGCAGCCAAGTTGGGGGCGGGATGAACACTGAAGCTTTCTTT; cdr3_aa: CASSQVGGGMNTEAFF; d_call: -; v_call: TRBV3-1; j_call: TRBJ1-1; clone_size: many
cdr3_nt: TGTGCCAGCAGCCGGGGCCGGGGAGCAGATACGCAGTATTTT; cdr3_aa: CASSRGRGADTQYF; d_call: -; v_call: TRBV7-3; j_call: TRBJ2-3; clone_size: many
cdr3_nt: TGTGCCAGCAGCTTAGGGGTCGACGTTGAAGCTTTCTTT; cdr3_aa: CASSLGVDVEAFF; d_call: -; v_call: TRBV7-6; j_call: TRBJ1-1; clone_size: many
cdr3_nt: TGCGCCAGCAGCCAAGAGAGGGCGGGGTACTATGGCTACACCTTC; cdr3_aa: CASSQERAGYYGYTF; d_call: -; v_call: TRBV4-1; j_call: TRBJ1-2; clone_size: -
cdr3_nt: TGTGCCATCAGGCCAGGCACAGGGGCTGACATTCAGTACTTC; cdr3_aa: CAIRPGTGADIQYF; d_call: TRBD1; v_call: TRBV10-3; j_call: TRBJ2-4; clone_size: -
cdr3_nt: TGTGCCGAACTGGGAGGGTTATTAGAGACCCAGTACTTC; cdr3_aa: CAELGGLLETQYF; d_call: TRBD2; v_call: TRBV7-9; j_call: TRBJ2-5; clone_size: -
cdr3_nt: TGTGCCAGCAGCTCGACAGGGGGCTTAGGCGAGCAGTACTTC; cdr3_aa: CASSSTGGLGEQYF; d_call: TRBD1; v_call: TRBV7-9; j_call: TRBJ2-7; clone_size: many
cdr3_nt: TGTGCCAGCAGCCTCCTGACGGACGGTCCACAGTATTTT; cdr3_aa: CASSLLTDGPQYF; d_call: -; v_call: TRBV7-9; j_call: TRBJ2-3; clone_size: -
cdr3_nt: TGTGCCAGCAGCCTCACCCGGACAGACACAGATACGCAGTATTTT; cdr3_aa: CASSLTRTDTDTQYF; d_call: -; v_call: TRBV7-9; j_call: TRBJ2-3; clone_size: many
cdr3_nt: TGTGCCAGCTCACCCGGACAGGGTGGGTTGCCCCAGCATTTT; cdr3_aa: CASSPGQGGLPQHF; d_call: TRBD1; v_call: TRBV18; j_call: TRBJ1-5; clone_size: many
cdr3_nt: TGTGCCAGCAGCTTTACGGACAGGTCTTACGAGCAGTACTTC; cdr3_aa: CASSFTDRSYEQYF; d_call: TRBD1; v_call: TRBV7-9; j_call: TRBJ2-7; clone_size: few
cdr3_nt: TGTGCCATCAGCCCCGGGACGGGAGATACGCAGTATTTT; cdr3_aa: CAISPGTGDTQYF; d_call: -; v_call: TRBV10-3; j_call: TRBJ2-3; clone_size: -
cdr3_nt: TGCAGTGCTTCTAGCGGGGGGGCCCTCGGGGAGCTGTTTTTT; cdr3_aa: CSASSGGALGELFF; d_call: TRBD2; v_call: TRBV20-1; j_call: TRBJ2-2; clone_size: many
cdr3_nt: TGCGCCAGCAGCGTTGGTCTCCGCCAGACAGGGGCGAGGAAGACCGGGGAGCTGTTTTTT; cdr3_aa: CASSVGLRQTGARKTGELFF; d_call: TRBD1; v_call: TRBV5-1; j_call: TRBJ2-2; clone_size: -
cdr3_nt: TGTGCCAGCAGGTCGGGACAGGGGTTGGGCGAGCAGTACTTC; cdr3_aa: CASRSGQGLGEQYF; d_call: TRBD1; v_call: TRBV6-5; j_call: TRBJ2-7; clone_size: many
cdr3_nt: TGTGCCAGTATCTGGGCTAGTAAAAACGAGCAGTACTTC; cdr3_aa: CASIWASKNEQYF; d_call: -; v_call: TRBV19; j_call: TRBJ2-7; clone_size: -
cdr3_nt: TGCGCCAGCTCGCGGAAGGGTTCAGGCTACAATGAGCAGTTCTTC; cdr3_aa: CASSRKGSGYNEQFF; d_call: -; v_call: TRBV5-1; j_call: TRBJ2-1; clone_size: many